Detailed here is one T cell receptor beta chain. Its antigen is as yet unknown. The identical CDR3 is also encoded by other nucleotide sequences in the sample. This record comes from a study of shared clonotypes between healthy human individuals. Overall study findings and caveats: In a few donors, around 4.8% of naive CD4 clonotypes appeared in common.

Profiled with immunoSEQ multiplex PCR; TCRdb holds only in-frame clones, not every one. The sample lists about a million clones, more than 65% occurring once. The CDR3 covers 15 residues. The V and J ends lost 0 bases and 5 bases respectively, with 12 bases between them. CDR1 SGHDN and CDR2 FVKESK come from the germline V gene. The chain links TRBV14 to TRBJ2-3; no reliable D call. The sample consisted of memory CD4+ T cells sorted from blood. The subset here: CD45RA-negative fraction. This clonotype was obtained from a man between 18 and 29 years old in good health. CDR3 residues: CASSQDSWLRDTQYF. The CDR3 bases are TGTGCCAGCAGCCAAGATTCCTGGCTCAGAGATACGCAGTATTTT.